The clone carrying this TCR beta chain was seen a handful of times. V gave up 3 bases and J gave up 5 bases; unmatched junction bases: 9. Germline values: CDR1 SGDLS, CDR2 YYNGEE. CDR3 length equals 15 residues. Unique molecular identifiers featured in how the TCRbeta library was prepared. TCRdb redid the calling of the PCR reads with MiXCR, one entry per CDR3 protein. The table records a few hundred thousand distinct CDR3 sequences, approximately 9.8% of them present only once. The sample belongs to a study of T-cell reconstitution after alpha-beta-depleted transplantation in children. The receptor's source is a human donor who donated a stem cell graft to a child with SCID. The genes are TRBV9 and TRBJ2-5, with 8 bases aligning to TRBD1. The sample was PBMCs from the stem cell graft donor, taken from the stem cell graft. The CDR3 reads CASSGTGGLFETQYF. The CDR3 nucleotides read TGTGCCAGCAGCGGAACAGGGGGACTTTTCGAGACCCAGTACTTC. The full variable domain, completed using reference TRBV9 and TRBJ2-5, is DSGVTQTPKHLITATGQRVTLRCSPRSGDLSVYWYQQSLDQGLQFLIQYYNGEERAKGNILERFSAQQFPDLHSELNLSSLELGDSALYFCASSGTGGLFETQYFGPGTRLLVL.